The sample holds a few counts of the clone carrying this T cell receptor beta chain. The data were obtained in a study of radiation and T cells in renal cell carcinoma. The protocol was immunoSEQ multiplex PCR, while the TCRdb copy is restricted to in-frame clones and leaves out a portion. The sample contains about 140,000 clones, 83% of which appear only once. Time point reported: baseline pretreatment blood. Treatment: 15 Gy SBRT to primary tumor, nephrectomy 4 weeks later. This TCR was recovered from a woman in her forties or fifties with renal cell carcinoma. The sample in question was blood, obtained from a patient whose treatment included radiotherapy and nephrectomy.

The CDR3 protein is CASSLGGDSNQPQHF. In nucleotides, the CDR3 is TGTGCCAGCAGTTTAGGTGGGGATAGCAATCAGCCCCAGCATTTT. This chain links TRBV28 with TRBJ1-5; D is uncertain. The CDR3 totals 15 residues. V was cut by 2 bases and J by 0 bases, with 8 bases left in between. Germline CDR1 MDHEN, CDR2 SYDVKM.